The 26 T cell receptor beta chains in this list originate from one sample, sequenced in a study of CD8+CD57+ T cells in acquired aplastic anemia. The sequenced patients had an expansion of CD8+CD57+ cells seen by flow cytometry. The template for TCR beta VDJ and CDR3 sequence profiling was genomic DNA. TCRdb re-derived calls from the reads in MiXCR, one entry per CDR3 protein. The profile shows 200,000 to 250,000 distinct CDR3 sequences, under 55% of them singletons. The sample comprised sorted CD4+, CD8+, or CD8+CD57+ T cells (not recorded which) from PBMCs. These receptors were obtained from a human donor with aplastic anemia.

In this sample, this clonotype turned up many times. The chain links TRBV5-1 to TRBJ2-7, with 7 bases that match TRBD1. V lost 0 bases to trimming and J lost 5 bases; unmatched junction nucleotides: 2. The CDR3 has 13 residues. Germline CDR1 reads SGHRS; CDR2 reads YFSETQ. The CDR3 DNA follows: TGCGCCAGCAGCTTGGGGCAGGGGGACGAGCAGTACTTC. Translated, it gives CASSLGQGDEQYF.

This clonotype was observed many times. V is TRBV18 and J is TRBJ2-3; unclear D gene. Germline assignment: CDR1 KGHSH and CDR2 LQKENI. The CDR3 has 13 residues. V dropped 4 bases and J dropped 5 bases, with 10 bases sitting between them. The CDR3: CASSQATLDTQYF. In nucleotides, the CDR3 is TGTGCCAGCTCACAAGCTACCTTAGATACGCAGTATTTT.

This clonotype was detected only a few times. The rearrangement joins TRBV20-1 to TRBJ2-7; D might be TRBD2 (6 bases). CDR3 length: 12 amino acids. CDR1 is DFQATT, CDR2 SNEGSKA, per germline (reference sequence). Trimming stripped 4 bases from V and 3 bases from J, with 10 bases between. CDR3 DNA: TGCAGTGCTACGGCTAGCGACTACGAGCAGTACTTC. This translates into CSATASDYEQYF.

This clonotype was seen repeatedly, ten times or more. The rearrangement uses TRBV4-1 and TRBJ2-7; no clear D gene. CDR1 and CDR2 from the germline V gene are MGHRA and YSYEKL. V was clipped by 0 bases and J by 2 bases, with 11 bases between them. CDR3 length equals 15 residues. The CDR3 sequence: CASSQDRDATYEQYF. The CDR3 nucleotides are TGCGCCAGCAGCCAAGATAGAGACGCAACCTACGAGCAGTACTTC.

V gene TRBV20-1 combines with J gene TRBJ1-5; D ambiguous. Looked up from germline, CDR1 is DFQATT and CDR2 is SNEGSKA (reference sequence). V was cut by 0 bases and J by 0 bases, with 9 bases left in between. CDR3 size: 15 residues. The CDR3 is CSAREVLGSNQPQHF. The CDR3 bases are TGCAGTGCTAGAGAGGTCCTCGGTAGCAATCAGCCCCAGCATTTT.

In regard to this clonotype: A read error may explain this, as a much larger clone is one base away. The CDR3 here is CASSLEGLSNTGELSF. The CDR3 DNA sequence: TGCGCCAGCAGCTTGGAGGGGCTTTCGAACACCGGGGAGCTGTCTTTT. The chain carries TRBV5-1 and TRBJ2-2; tentatively, D is TRBD1 or TRBD2 (5 bases each). This CDR3 has 16 amino acids. The germline V gene encodes CDR1 SGHRS and CDR2 YFSETQ.

With regard to this clonotype: One end of the junction varies from germline; a read error may be responsible. The rearrangement links TRBV10-3 to TRBJ1-6; D perhaps matches TRBD1 (5 bases). The CDR3 totals 17 residues. CDR1 and CDR2 (germline): ENHRY, SYGVKD. In DNA, the CDR3 is TGTGCCAGCAGTGCAAACGACAGATCTCAATCATATTCACCCCTCCACTTT. It is translated as CASSANDRSQSYSPLHF.

The rearrangement uses TRBV7-3 and TRBJ2-3; D uncertain. The length of the CDR3 is 14 residues. Deletions cut 1 base from V and 4 bases from J, with 9 bases between. The germline V gene has CDR1 SGHTA and CDR2 FQGTGA. The CDR3 sequence is CASSLSVYPDTQYF. The CDR3, as DNA: TGTGCCAGCAGCTTAAGTGTCTATCCAGATACGCAGTATTTT.

This clonotype was seen a single time. The final CDR3 position lacks the conserved phenylalanine or tryptophan, pointing to a likely read error. CDR3 residues: CASSPRGGGPLDQPQHL. In DNA form, the CDR3 reads TGTGCCAGCAGCCCCCGAGGGGGGGGCCCCCTCGATCAGCCCCAGCATCTT. The gene calls are TRBV9 and TRBJ1-5; D possibly corresponds to TRBD1 (6 bases). Germline CDR1 SGDLS, CDR2 YYNGEE. The V end lost 4 bases, the J end lost 5 bases, and 22 bases lay between the germline ends. This CDR3 comprises 17 residues.

This clonotype came up a few times. This chain uses TRBV4-1 with TRBJ1-3; TRBD1 matches at 8 bases. The CDR3 length is 15 residues. The V gene's germline CDR1 is MGHRA and CDR2 YSYEKL. Unmatched junction bases numbered 2, after V lost 4 bases and J lost 0 bases. The DNA for the CDR3 is TGCGCCAGCAGCCCCGGGACAGGCTCTGGAAACACCATATATTTT. Protein sequence: CASSPGTGSGNTIYF.

This clonotype was seen only a few times. V gene TRBV20-1 combines with J gene TRBJ2-7; possibly TRBD1 for D (5 bases). CDR1 and CDR2 from the germline V gene are DFQATT and SNEGSKA (reference sequence). The CDR3 has 11 residues. V dropped 4 bases and J dropped 5 bases, with 9 bases sitting between them. The chain's CDR3 is CSANQGHEQYF. CDR3 in DNA: TGCAGTGCTAATCAGGGCCACGAGCAGTACTTC.

Many counts were recorded for this clonotype. This chain connects TRBV19 to TRBJ2-6; weak D call: TRBD2 (7 bases). The CDR3 is 16 amino acids. The germline V gene has CDR1 LNHDA and CDR2 SQIVND (reference sequence). Trimming cost V 7 bases and J 3 bases, with 16 bases left between them. CDR3 amino acids: CASTRGGGFGANVLTF. The CDR3 coding sequence is TGTGCCAGTACCCGAGGGGGGGGGTTTGGGGCCAACGTCCTGACTTTC. Full variable domain (outside the CDR3, taken from reference TRBV19 and TRBJ2-6): DGGITQSPKYLFRKEGQNVTLSCEQNLNHDAMYWYRQDPGQGLRLIYYSQIVNDFQKGDIAEGYSVSREKKESFPLTVTSAQKNPTAFYLCASTRGGGFGANVLTFGAGSRLTVL.

This clonotype occurred many times. The J gene is TRBJ2-5, the V gene TRBV25-1, with D possibly matching TRBD2 (6 bases). Trimming took off 3 bases at V and 2 bases at J, with 10 bases between the two ends. Germline V gene sequence: CDR1 MGHDK, CDR2 SYGVNS. The length of the CDR3 is 14 residues. CDR3 sequence: CASSEAAGQETQYF. In nucleotides, the CDR3 is TGTGCCAGCAGTGAGGCTGCGGGGCAAGAGACCCAGTACTTC.

This chain uses TRBV27 with TRBJ1-2; a weak D match, TRBD1 (6 bases). CDR3 length: 12 amino acids. V was shortened by 7 bases and J by 6 bases, with 12 bases between the two germline ends. Germline V CDR1 and CDR2: MNHEY, SMNVEV (reference sequence). The CDR3 loop is CASTNRVDGYTF. In nucleotides, the CDR3 is TGTGCCAGCACCAACAGGGTTGATGGCTACACCTTC.

On this clonotype itself: One junction end does not reproduce the germline sequence, and a read error may be involved. This chain joins TRBV10-1 and TRBJ2-2; 7 bases line up with TRBD2. From germline, CDR1 is WNHNN and CDR2 SYGVQD (reference sequence). This CDR3 has 17 amino acids. Here the CDR3 reads CATSDRGTKPWSGELFF. The DNA of the CDR3 is TGTGCCACCAGTGACCGAGGGACTAAGCCCTGGTCCGGGGAGCTGTTTTTT.

This clonotype was seen ten or more times. J is TRBJ1-3 and V is TRBV20-1, with D unclear. CDR1 is DFQATT, CDR2 SNEGSKA, per germline (reference sequence). This CDR3 contains 16 residues. V was cut by 1 base and J by 0 bases, with 13 bases left in between. CDR3 loop: CSARALIRLSGNTIYF. CDR3 coding DNA: TGCAGTGCTAGAGCCCTCATACGACTCTCTGGAAACACCATATATTTT.

The sample holds many counts of this clonotype. The genes are TRBV5-5 and TRBJ1-1, with D unresolved. Germline V gives CDR1 SGHKS, CDR2 YYEKEE (reference sequence). The ends were cut back, 2 bases at V and 1 base at J, with 9 bases in the middle. This CDR3 is 14 amino acids long. CDR3 amino acids: CASSFLGSNTEAFF. CDR3 DNA: TGTGCCAGCAGCTTTTTGGGATCGAACACTGAAGCTTTCTTT.

This clonotype was found many times. V and J are TRBV6-5 and TRBJ1-2; 9 nucleotides agree with TRBD1. J gave up 4 bases and V 10 bases, and 13 bases lay outside the gene matches. Per the germline V gene, CDR1 is MNHEY and CDR2 is SVGAGI. This CDR3 has 15 residues. DNA of the CDR3: TGTGCCATCGTCAGCCGGGACAGGGAACCCTATGGCTACACCTTC. Amino acids: CAIVSRDREPYGYTF.

Ten or more counts support this clonotype. The chain links TRBV5-1 to TRBJ1-6; unclear D gene. This CDR3 comprises 15 residues. The V end was cut by 0 bases, the J end by 10 bases, with 14 bases between. The germline CDR1 and CDR2 sequences are SGHRS and YFSETQ. The CDR3 loop is CASSLAEGMGSPLHF. In DNA, the CDR3 is TGCGCCAGCAGCTTGGCCGAGGGAATGGGCTCACCCCTCCACTTT.

This clonotype has ten or more counts. This rearrangement joins TRBV6-5 to TRBJ1-6; D unclear. From germline, CDR1 is MNHEY and CDR2 SVGAGI. CDR3 size: 14 residues. Trimming removed 2 bases at V and 6 bases at J, with 8 bases between. DNA for the CDR3: TGTGCCAGCAGTTACAGGAACCGTAATTCACCCCTCCACTTT. This encodes CASSYRNRNSPLHF.

This clonotype was detected only once. A much bigger clone sits one base away, suggesting this may be a read error. The rearrangement links TRBV20-1 to TRBJ2-4, with a tentative D call TRBD2 (5 bases). CDR1 DFQATT and CDR2 SNEGSKA come from the germline V gene (reference sequence). The CDR3 is 15 residues long. The CDR3 spells CSAWPGALAKSIQYF. In DNA form, the CDR3 reads TGCAGTGCTTGGCCAGGTGCTCTAGCCAAAAGCATTCAGTACTTC.

This clonotype came up many times. This sequence joins TRBV5-1 and TRBJ2-3; 9 bases agree with TRBD1. CDR3 size: 16 residues. V shed 4 bases, J shed 0 bases, and the junction held 6 bases outside the gene matches. Germline assignment: CDR1 SGHRS and CDR2 YFSETQ. For the CDR3, the DNA is TGCGCCAGCAGCCTAACAGGGGGCCGAAGCACAGATACGCAGTATTTT. As protein: CASSLTGGRSTDTQYF.

A word on this clonotype: One end of the junction does not line up with germline, which may come from a read error. This chain links TRBV9 with TRBJ1-4, with 9 bases lining up with TRBD1. This CDR3 spans 12 amino acids. Germline V gives CDR1 SGDLS, CDR2 YYNGEE. DNA for the CDR3: TGTGCCAGCAGCTTGGGACAGGGAAAACCGTTTTTT. The encoded protein is CASSLGQGKPFF.

The rearrangement uses TRBV10-1 and TRBJ2-5; D remains ambiguous. Germline V gene data show CDR1 as WNHNN and CDR2 as SYGVQD (reference sequence). Trimming shortened V by 5 bases and J by 4 bases, and 11 bases separated the two germline ends. The CDR3 runs to 13 residues. CDR3 DNA sequence: TGCGCCAGCAGTAGGGCGTTAGGAGAGACCCAGTACTTC. This encodes CASSRALGETQYF.

The genes are TRBV15 and TRBJ2-3; TRBD2 aligns across 8 bases. V lost 0 bases, J lost 2 bases, and 4 bases stayed unmatched. The CDR3 has 16 residues. Germline loops: CDR1 LNHNV, CDR2 YYDKDF (reference sequence). The CDR3 loop is CATSRDRRGATDTQYF. DNA for the CDR3: TGTGCCACCAGCAGAGATCGGCGGGGGGCCACAGATACGCAGTATTTT.

Only a few counts were recorded for this clonotype. The genes are TRBV6-1 and TRBJ1-3, with D hard to call. Trimming shortened V by 11 bases and J by 0 bases, and 8 bases separated the two germline ends. Germline V gene sequence: CDR1 MNHNS, CDR2 SASEGT. The CDR3 totals 12 residues. The CDR3 here is CAGRSSGNTIYF. In DNA, the CDR3 is TGTGCCGGCCGTAGCTCTGGAAACACCATATATTTT.